This T cell receptor beta chain was profiled in a study of blood T cell repertoires in COVID-19. Study-level information: The study drew acute and convalescent COVID-19 samples from the United States, Italy and Spain. In each case, the material was cDNA or gDNA derived from T cells, B-cell-depleted T cells, or PBMCs.

The CDR3 is 15 residues long. From germline, CDR1 is SGHRS and CDR2 YFSETQ. V lost 0 bases to trimming and J lost 6 bases; unmatched junction nucleotides: 5. Source study methods: The authors estimated nucleated cell counts from reference gene primer amplification. The repertoire was sequenced with immunoSEQ multiplex PCR; TCRdb's copy has only in-frame clones and lacks some. V and J calls and clone size are those listed in that table; D and trimming were worked out from the DNA. The data hold about 270,000 clones, with about four fifths observed a single time. The chain has TRBV5-1 and TRBJ2-7, with TRBD2 matching 11 bases. Material for sequencing was peripheral blood. The sequence was obtained from a woman younger than 30 with acute or convalescent COVID-19. Here the CDR3 DNA reads TGCGCCAGCAGCTTGGAACTAGCGGGAGTAAGCGAGCAGTACTTC. This encodes CASSLELAGVSEQYF.